This T cell receptor beta chain was retrieved from a study of CD8+CD57+ T cells in acquired aplastic anemia. Study-wide background: Sorted CD4+ and CD8+ cell DNA averaged about 3.5 ug.

Genomic DNA acted as the template from which TCR beta VDJ combination and CDR3 sequence profiling were carried out. MiXCR, run by TCRdb on the reads, gives a single entry per CDR3 protein. The table includes about 180,000 distinct CDR3 sequences, about half detected once. Trimming pared 7 bases from V and 2 bases from J, leaving 9 bases between. The germline CDR1 and CDR2 sequences are SGHTA and FQGTGA. The CDR3 totals 13 residues. Flow cytometry had shown expanded CD8+CD57+ cells in the patients chosen for sequencing. This TCR was sampled from a human donor with aplastic anemia. V and J are TRBV7-3 and TRBJ2-1; D is uncertain. The sequenced sample was sorted CD4+, CD8+, or CD8+CD57+ T cells (not recorded which) from PBMCs. CDR3: CASTQYPYNEQFF. DNA of the CDR3: TGTGCCAGCACCCAATATCCCTACAATGAGCAGTTCTTC.